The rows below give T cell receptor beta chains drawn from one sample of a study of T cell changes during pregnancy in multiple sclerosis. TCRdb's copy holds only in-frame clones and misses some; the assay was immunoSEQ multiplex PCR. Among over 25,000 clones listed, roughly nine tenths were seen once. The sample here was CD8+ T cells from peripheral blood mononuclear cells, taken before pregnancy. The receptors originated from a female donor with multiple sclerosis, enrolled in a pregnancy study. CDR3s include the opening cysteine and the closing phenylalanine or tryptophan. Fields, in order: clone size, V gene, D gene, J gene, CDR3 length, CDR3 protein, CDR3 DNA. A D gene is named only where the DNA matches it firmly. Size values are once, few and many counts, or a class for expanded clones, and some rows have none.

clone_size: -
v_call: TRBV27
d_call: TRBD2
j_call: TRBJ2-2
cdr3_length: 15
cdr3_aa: CASSLSRGGPGELFF
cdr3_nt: TGTGCCAGCAGTTTATCCCGGGGGGGCCCCGGGGAGCTGTTTTTT

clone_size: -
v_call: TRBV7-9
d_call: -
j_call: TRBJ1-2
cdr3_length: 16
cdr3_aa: CASSRGGPHSNYGYTF
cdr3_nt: TGTGCCAGCAGTAGGGGGGGCCCTCATTCCAACTATGGCTACACCTTC

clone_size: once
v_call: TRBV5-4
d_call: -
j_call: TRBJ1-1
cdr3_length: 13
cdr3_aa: CASSVQRGTEAFF
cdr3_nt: TGTGCCAGCAGCGTACAGCGGGGAACTGAAGCTTTCTTT

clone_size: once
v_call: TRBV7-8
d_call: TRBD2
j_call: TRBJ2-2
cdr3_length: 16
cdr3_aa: CASSLRLAGGTGELFF
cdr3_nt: TGTGCCAGCAGCTTAAGATTAGCGGGGGGCACCGGGGAGCTGTTTTTT

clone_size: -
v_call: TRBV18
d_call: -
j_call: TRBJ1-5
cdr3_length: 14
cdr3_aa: CASSPNRSNQPQHF
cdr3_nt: TGTGCCAGCTCACCGAACAGGAGCAATCAGCCCCAGCATTTT

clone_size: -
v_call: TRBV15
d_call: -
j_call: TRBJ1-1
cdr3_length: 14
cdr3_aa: CATSTERVGTEAFF
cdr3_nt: TGTGCCACCAGCACGGAGAGGGTGGGAACTGAAGCTTTCTTT

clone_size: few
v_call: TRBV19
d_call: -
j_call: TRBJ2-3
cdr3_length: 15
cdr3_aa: CASSTTEPRTDTQYF
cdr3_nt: TGTGCCAGTAGTACCACGGAGCCGAGGACAGATACGCAGTATTTT

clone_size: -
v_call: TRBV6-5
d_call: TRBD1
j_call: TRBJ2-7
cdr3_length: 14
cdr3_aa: CASSIGTGAYEQYF
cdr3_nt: TGTGCCAGCAGTATAGGGACAGGGGCATACGAGCAGTACTTC

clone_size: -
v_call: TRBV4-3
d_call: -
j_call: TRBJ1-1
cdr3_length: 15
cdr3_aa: CASSQAPSTGSEAFF
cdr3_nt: TGCGCCAGCAGCCAGGCCCCCAGTACAGGGTCTGAAGCTTTCTTT

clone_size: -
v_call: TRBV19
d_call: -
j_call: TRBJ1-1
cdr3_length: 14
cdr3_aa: CASSWGGLNTEAFF
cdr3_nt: TGTGCCAGTAGTTGGGGGGGGCTGAACACTGAAGCTTTCTTT

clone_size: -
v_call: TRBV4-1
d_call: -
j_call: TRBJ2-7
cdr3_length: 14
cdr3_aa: CASRQTGVSYEQYF
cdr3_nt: TGCGCCAGCAGACAGACAGGAGTCTCCTACGAGCAGTACTTC

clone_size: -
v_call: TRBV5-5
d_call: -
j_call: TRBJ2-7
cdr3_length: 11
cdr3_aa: CASSLYYEQYF
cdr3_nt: TGTGCCAGCAGCCTCTACTACGAGCAGTACTTC

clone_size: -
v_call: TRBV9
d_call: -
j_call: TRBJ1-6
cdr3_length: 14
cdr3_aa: CASSVGHYNSPLHF
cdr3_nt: TGTGCCAGCAGCGTTGGACACTATAATTCACCCCTCCACTTT

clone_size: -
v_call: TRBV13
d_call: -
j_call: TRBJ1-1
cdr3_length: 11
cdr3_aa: CASSLSGGAFF
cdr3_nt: TGTGCCAGCAGCTTAAGTGGGGGCGCTTTCTTT

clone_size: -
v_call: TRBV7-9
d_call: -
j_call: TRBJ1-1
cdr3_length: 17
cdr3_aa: CASSSGPPTGPGTEAFF
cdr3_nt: TGTGCCAGCAGCTCCGGGCCCCCCACAGGGCCAGGGACTGAAGCTTTCTTT

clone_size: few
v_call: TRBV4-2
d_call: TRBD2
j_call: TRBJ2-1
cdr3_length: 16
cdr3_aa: CASSQEGSGGALEQFF
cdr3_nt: TGTGCCAGCAGCCAAGAAGGGAGCGGGGGGGCGTTGGAGCAGTTCTTC

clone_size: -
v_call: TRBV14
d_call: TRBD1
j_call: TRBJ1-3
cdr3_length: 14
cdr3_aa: CASSHTGGGNTIYF
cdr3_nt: TGTGCCAGCAGCCACACAGGGGGTGGAAACACCATATATTTT

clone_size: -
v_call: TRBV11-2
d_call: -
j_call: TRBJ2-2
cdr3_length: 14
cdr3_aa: CASSLVAVGGELFF
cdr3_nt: TGTGCCAGCAGCTTAGTAGCGGTGGGCGGGGAGCTGTTTTTT

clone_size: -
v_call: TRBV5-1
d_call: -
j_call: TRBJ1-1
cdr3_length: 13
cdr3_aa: CASSWNRDTEAFF
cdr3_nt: TGCGCCAGCAGCTGGAACAGGGACACTGAAGCTTTCTTT

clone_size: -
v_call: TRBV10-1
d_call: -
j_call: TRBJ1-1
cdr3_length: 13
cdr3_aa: CASSDQGNTEAFF
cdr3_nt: TGCGCCAGCAGTGATCAGGGGAACACTGAAGCTTTCTTT